The 22 T cell receptor beta chains presented below share a single source sample, sequenced in a study of T cells in Graves' hyperthyroidism and ophthalmopathy. Amplification targeted TCR beta CDR3 regions from RNA transcripts. The HTBI primer set served for first-round RT-PCR of the TCR CDR3. Each CDR3 protein gets one entry after TCRdb re-called the multiplex PCR reads with MiXCR. The table has approximately 510,000 distinct CDR3 sequences, about 45% seen once; the top ten hold about 43%. The source material was peripheral blood or thyroid tissue (not recorded which). The source is an adult woman with Graves' disease, either hyperthyroidism or ophthalmopathy (not recorded which).

Ten or more counts support this clonotype. The chain links TRBV6-1 to TRBJ1-1, with no clear D. From germline, CDR1 is MNHNS and CDR2 SASEGT. The CDR3 is 13 amino acids. V gave up 4 bases and J gave up 0 bases, with 6 bases separating them. The chain's CDR3 is CASSVQVNTEAFF. The CDR3, as DNA: TGTGCCAGCAGTGTTCAGGTGAACACTGAAGCTTTCTTT.

This clonotype was seen ten or more times. The chain is built from TRBV12-5 and TRBJ1-1, with D uncertain. Trimming removed 2 bases from V and 4 bases from J, with 11 bases in between. Per the germline V gene, CDR1 is LGHNT and CDR2 is FRNRAP. This CDR3 is built from 14 residues. The CDR3 nucleotides read TGTGCTAGTGGTTTGAGTGCTGGAGGCACTGAAGCTTTCTTT. Its translation is CASGLSAGGTEAFF.

This clonotype was recorded many times. This rearrangement joins TRBV7-8 to TRBJ1-1; perhaps TRBD1 as D (6 bases). Germline CDR1 is SGHVS and CDR2 is FQNEAQ. The CDR3 totals 16 residues. The V end lost 5 bases, the J end lost 3 bases, and 19 bases lay between the germline ends. The CDR3 coding sequence is TGTGCCAGCAGCGTGCTTAGGGGGATTTTATACACTGAAGCTTTCTTT. It specifies CASSVLRGILYTEAFF. Based on the CDR3 plus reference TRBV7-8 and TRBJ1-1, the full variable domain is GAGVSQSPRYKVAKRGQDVALRCDPISGHVSLFWYQQALGQGPEFLTYFQNEAQLDKSGLPSDRFFAERPEGSVSTLKIQRTQQEDSAVYLCASSVLRGILYTEAFFGQGTRLTVV.

The genes are TRBV5-4 and TRBJ2-7, with 9 bases matching TRBD1. Germline CDR1 and CDR2: SGHNT and YYREEE (reference sequence). With 3 bases clipped from V and 3 bases from J, the junction kept 7 bases outside the gene matches. The CDR3 contains 15 residues. CDR3 residues: CASSSPETGGYEQYF. Here the CDR3 DNA reads TGTGCCAGCAGCTCCCCCGAGACAGGGGGCTACGAGCAGTACTTC.

The chain carries TRBV2 and TRBJ2-5, with TRBD1 as a possible D gene (5 bases). Germline CDR1 SNHLY, CDR2 FYNNEI. The CDR3 is 11 residues long. With 4 bases removed from V and 7 bases from J, the gap between germline ends came to 7 bases. The CDR3 region is CASSATGTQYF. CDR3 in DNA: TGTGCCAGCAGTGCAACAGGGACCCAGTACTTC.

Points on this clonotype: Germline and junction disagree at one end, which may indicate a read error. The chain combines TRBV7-8 with TRBJ1-2; 10 bases align to TRBD1. The length of the CDR3 is 14 residues. Germline lookup yields CDR1 SGHVS and CDR2 FQNEAQ. The CDR3 DNA reads as TGTGCCAGCAGCCAAGACAGGGGGCCCTATGACTACACCTTC. Amino acids: CASSQDRGPYDYTF.

Note on this clonotype: This sequence may be a read error, since a much larger clone differs from it by one base. This sequence joins TRBV4-2 and TRBJ1-1; maybe TRBD1 (6 bases). CDR3 length: 15 residues. CDR1 and CDR2 from the germline V gene are LGHNA and YNFKEQ. The germline V and J ends were trimmed by 1 base and 0 bases, with 9 bases remaining between them. CDR3 nucleotides: TGTGCCAGCAGCCAAGGATCAGGGGTGAACACTGAAGCTTTCTTT. Translated, it gives CASSQGSGVNTEAFF.

The chain employs TRBV7-2 and TRBJ2-7; TRBD1 agrees at 8 bases. The length of the CDR3 is 13 residues. V was pared by 4 bases and J by 5 bases, with 4 bases of the junction left unmatched. Germline assignment: CDR1 SGHTA and CDR2 FQGNSA. The CDR3 nucleotides read TGTGCCAGCAGCTCGGACAGGGACCACGAGCAGTACTTC. Its translation: CASSSDRDHEQYF.

This chain joins TRBV7-2 and TRBJ2-7, with D perhaps being TRBD1 or TRBD2 (5 bases each). The V and J ends lost 5 bases and 11 bases respectively, with 19 bases between them. This CDR3 has 13 amino acids. From germline, CDR1 is SGHTA and CDR2 FQGNSA. CDR3 sequence: CASSPSRDGSKYF. Here the CDR3 DNA reads TGTGCCAGCAGCCCCAGTCGGGACGGATCAAAGTACTTC.

The chain carries TRBV29-1 and TRBJ2-5; a possible D gene is TRBD2 (5 bases). The ends were cut back, 6 bases at V and 3 bases at J, with 14 bases in the middle. There are 13 residues in the CDR3. CDR1 is SQVTM and CDR2 is ANQGSEA in the germline V gene. The CDR3: CSVRRGNEETQYF. CDR3 sequence (DNA): TGCAGCGTCCGCCGGGGTAATGAAGAGACCCAGTACTTC.

This chain links TRBV9 with TRBJ1-5, with D unclear. The CDR3 covers 14 residues. Germline CDR1 reads SGDLS; CDR2 reads YYNGEE. The V gene lost 5 bases and the J gene lost 7 bases, with 16 bases spanning the gap. CDR3 DNA sequence: TGTGCCAGCAGTAATACACGACTGGGGCAGCCCCAGCATTTT. This sequence encodes CASSNTRLGQPQHF.

Notes on this clonotype: No conserved phenylalanine or tryptophan is present at the end of the CDR3, so a read error is the likely explanation. The DNA is left out, because the CDR3 cannot be placed on it with certainty; the CDR3 is given as TCRdb lists it. The chain couples TRBV7-9 to TRBJ2-6; the table's D call of TRBD1 was not tested on the DNA. The CDR3 length is 19 residues, termini included. The germline gives CDR1 SEHNR, CDR2 FQNEAQ (reference sequence). The CDR3 here is CASSHRDRRSNSGANVLVL.

V is TRBV10-2 and J is TRBJ2-7, with 9 bases fitting TRBD2. This CDR3 is built from 15 residues. The junction had 11 bases not matched to a gene; V was cut back by 10 bases and J by 1 base. CDR1 and CDR2 (germline): WSHSY, SAAADI. The CDR3 is CAKRHLAGRSYEQYF. CDR3 DNA sequence: TGCGCCAAAAGACACCTAGCGGGGCGATCCTACGAGCAGTACTTC.

This clonotype was recorded many times. This chain joins TRBV5-4 and TRBJ1-2, with D uncertain. This CDR3 is 15 amino acids long. Germline assignment: CDR1 SGHNT and CDR2 YYREEE (reference sequence). The V gene lost 0 bases and the J gene lost 2 bases, with 11 bases spanning the gap. The CDR3 sequence is CASSLANDQNYGYTF. For the CDR3, the DNA is TGTGCCAGCAGCTTGGCAAATGACCAGAACTATGGCTACACCTTC. Full variable domain (outside the CDR3, taken from reference TRBV5-4 and TRBJ1-2): ETGVTQSPTHLIKTRGQQVTLRCSSQSGHNTVSWYQQALGQGPQFIFQYYREEENGRGNFPPRFSGLQFPNYSSELNVNALELDDSALYLCASSLANDQNYGYTFGSGTRLTVV.

The rearrangement uses TRBV7-9 and TRBJ1-5; D possibly corresponds to TRBD1 (5 bases). The V end lost 2 bases, the J end lost 3 bases, and 11 bases lay between the germline ends. This CDR3 contains 15 residues. Germline V lookup: CDR1 SEHNR, CDR2 FQNEAQ (reference sequence). CDR3 amino acids: CASSLWGSDNQPQHF. In nucleotides, the CDR3 is TGTGCCAGCAGCTTATGGGGCAGTGACAATCAGCCCCAGCATTTT.

This clonotype has more than one count but fewer than ten. The rearrangement joins TRBV7-9 to TRBJ1-5; D perhaps matches TRBD1 (5 bases). V was pared by 5 bases and J by 4 bases, with 12 bases between. CDR1 is SEHNR, CDR2 FQNEAQ, per germline (reference sequence). The CDR3 consists of 14 residues. The CDR3 loop reads CASSPDSENQPQHF. The CDR3 region has the DNA TGTGCCAGCAGCCCCGACAGCGAGAATCAGCCCCAGCATTTT.

With regard to this clonotype: Germline and junction disagree at one end, which may indicate a read error. The chain is built from TRBV7-7 and TRBJ2-5, with D perhaps matching TRBD2 (6 bases). The CDR3 totals 13 residues. Per germline, CDR1 SSHAT and CDR2 FNYEAQ (reference sequence). The CDR3 DNA reads as TGTGCTAGCAGCCGGGCAGGAGGGGAGACCCAGTACTTC. Its protein product is CASSRAGGETQYF.

This clonotype was counted many times. The V gene is TRBV2, the J gene TRBJ2-6; no definite D call. The CDR3 is 14 residues long. The germline gives CDR1 SNHLY, CDR2 FYNNEI. Trimming removed 6 bases at V and 2 bases at J, with 8 bases between. The CDR3 spells CASRSLTGANVLTF. DNA for the CDR3: TGTGCCAGCAGGAGTTTAACTGGGGCCAACGTCCTGACTTTC.

This clonotype occurred a few times. The V and J genes are TRBV29-1 and TRBJ2-7, with D maybe TRBD1 (5 bases). Trimming removed 6 bases at V and 3 bases at J, with 18 bases between. This CDR3 spans 14 amino acids. CDR1 and CDR2 (germline): SQVTM, ANQGSEA. This CDR3 reads CSVTGPSGFYEQYF. The CDR3 region has the DNA TGCAGCGTCACCGGGCCCTCAGGGTTCTACGAGCAGTACTTC.

As for this clonotype: At one of its ends the junction is not consistent with the germline gene, which may arise from a read error. The CDR3 loop is CASSQDVGSAEQYF. The CDR3 DNA is TGCGCCAGCAGCCAAGATGTCGGGTCGGCCGAGCAGTACTTC. V gene TRBV7-9 combines with J gene TRBJ2-7; D remains ambiguous. The CDR3 has 14 residues. Germline values: CDR1 SEHNR, CDR2 FQNEAQ (reference sequence).

The genes are TRBV7-8 and TRBJ1-5, with no clear D. Germline lookup yields CDR1 SGHVS and CDR2 FQNEAQ. Trimming pared 1 base from V and 0 bases from J, leaving 7 bases between. The CDR3 extends over 15 amino acids. The CDR3 DNA reads TGTGCCAGCAGCTTAGGTTGGACTAGCAATCAGCCCCAGCATTTT. Translated, it gives CASSLGWTSNQPQHF. Full variable domain (missing parts from reference TRBV7-8 and TRBJ1-5): GAGVSQSPRYKVAKRGQDVALRCDPISGHVSLFWYQQALGQGPEFLTYFQNEAQLDKSGLPSDRFFAERPEGSVSTLKIQRTQQEDSAVYLCASSLGWTSNQPQHFGDGTRLSIL.

A few counts support this clonotype. The chain links TRBV29-1 to TRBJ2-2; TRBD2 aligns across 8 bases. From germline, CDR1 is SQVTM and CDR2 ANQGSEA. The junction had 7 bases not matched to a gene; V was cut back by 4 bases and J by 6 bases. The CDR3 consists of 14 residues. CDR3 sequence reads: CSVVGAGVPGELFF. CDR3 sequence (DNA): TGCAGCGTTGTGGGAGCGGGAGTTCCCGGGGAGCTGTTTTTT.